This T cell receptor beta chain was observed in a study of cytomegalovirus exposure and HLA in healthy donors. At sampling all donors were nominally healthy, likely with unrecorded immune exposures. Study observations and caveats: For most TCR beta V segments, an earlier analysis put the productive rate at about 87% or about 30% of the time. Later work showed greater clonal expansion in HLA-associated TCR beta chains than in equally common others. Later findings reportedly placed an Asian-associated ancestry cluster below the approximately 670-donor mean for N-insertions.

PCR employed 60 Vbeta and 13 Jbeta primers. Some clones are missing from TCRdb's copy, which holds only in-frame ones; the method was immunoSEQ multiplex PCR. The sample consists of 180,000 or so clones, around 80% of them appearing once. Regarding this clone: Its antigen is still unknown.

The sequence was collected from a woman aged 40 to 50 in good health and CMV-seropositive. Source material: PBMCs.

The DNA of the CDR3 is TGTGCCAGCAGCGGGGGACAGGGTGTAGATTTCTATGGCTACACCTTC. This encodes CASSGGQGVDFYGYTF. The V gene is TRBV9, the J gene TRBJ1-2; 9 positions match TRBD1. CDR3 length equals 16 residues. CDR1 SGDLS and CDR2 YYNGEE come from the germline V gene. Trimming took 3 bases from V and 4 from J; bases not matched to a gene: 10.